This T cell receptor beta chain was retrieved from a study of spatial heterogeneity in lung cancer. Study-wide context: Counts of TCR transcripts in tumor regions tracked strongly with a T cell module score that came from matched bulk RNA-seq. General observations from the study: Counts of expanded intratumoral alpha and beta TCRs tracked tumor mutation counts.

One entry per CDR3 protein results from TCRdb running MiXCR on the 5' RACE reads. Here the sample spans about 27,000 distinct CDR3 sequences, around 6.9% being singletons. Time point noted: sample taken at primary tumor resection. V shed 2 bases and J shed 4 bases, with 23 bases lying between them. Per the germline V gene, CDR1 is KGHSH and CDR2 is LQKENI. The CDR3 contains 18 residues. Comment on this clonotype: Its antigen is as yet unknown.

V gene TRBV18 combines with J gene TRBJ1-2; D unclear. Source: lung tumor tissue, taken at surgery. This sequence originates from a male donor with early-stage non-small cell lung cancer. The CDR3 region is CASSPVSVGRDAFYGYTF. The CDR3 region has the DNA TGTGCCAGCTCACCAGTAAGTGTGGGCAGAGATGCATTCTATGGCTACACCTTC. Based on the CDR3 plus reference TRBV18 and TRBJ1-2, the full variable domain is NAGVMQNPRHLVRRRGQEARLRCSPMKGHSHVYWYRQLPEEGLKFMVYLQKENIIDESGMPKERFSAEFPKEGPSILRIQQVVRGDSAAYFCASSPVSVGRDAFYGYTFGSGTRLTVV.